The 7 T cell receptor beta chains reported below all come from one sample, sequenced in a study of blood T cell repertoires in COVID-19 (TCRdb year 2020). Receptor amplification or capture employed the immunoSEQ multiplex PCR assay. Here the immuneACCESS table is served through TCRdb, limited to in-frame sequences with V and J called. Missing clones are a known gap in these copies; in checked studies unresolved V genes cover under half, and the rest lacks a known reason. This sample lists about 110,000 clones; about three quarters were detected once. The ten top clones hold roughly 4.3% of the sample. Specimen: peripheral blood. The receptors come from a man between 65 and 80 years old with acute or convalescent COVID-19.

The chain has TRBV9 and TRBJ2-6; 9 bases line up with TRBD1. After removal of 5 bases from V and 4 bases from J, the junction contained 7 bases not matched to a gene. The CDR3 is made up of 16 amino acids. Germline-derived CDR1 and CDR2 are SGDLS and YYNGEE. CDR3 in amino acids: CASSGGQGPGANVLTF. The CDR3 region has the DNA TGTGCCAGCAGTGGGGGACAGGGCCCGGGGGCCAACGTCCTGACTTTC.

The chain carries TRBV13 and TRBJ1-1; perhaps TRBD1 as D (6 bases). The CDR3 is made up of 15 amino acids. Germline CDR1 is PRHDT and CDR2 is FYEKMQ (reference sequence). V lost 4 bases and J 3 bases, leaving 15 bases between the germline ends. CDR3 in amino acids: CASSSGTGFDTEAFF. Here the CDR3 DNA reads TGTGCCAGCAGCTCCGGAACAGGGTTCGACACTGAAGCTTTCTTT.

V and J are TRBV19 and TRBJ2-1, with 8 bases identical to TRBD1. The CDR3 extends over 16 amino acids. The ends lost 5 bases at V and 8 bases at J; junction bases unmatched: 14. The germline V gene encodes CDR1 LNHDA and CDR2 SQIVND (reference sequence). This CDR3 reads CASSLRTGRVGDEQFF. The CDR3 DNA reads as TGTGCCAGTAGTCTGCGGACAGGGCGAGTAGGTGATGAGCAGTTCTTC.

The chain employs TRBV9 and TRBJ2-7; maybe TRBD1 (6 bases). The CDR3 is made up of 16 amino acids. V was clipped by 0 bases and J by 6 bases, with 19 bases between them. CDR1 and CDR2 (germline): SGDLS, YYNGEE. Here the CDR3 DNA reads TGTGCCAGCAGCGTAGGCCCGGCAGGGGTCGGGGCCGAGCAGTACTTC. Protein sequence: CASSVGPAGVGAEQYF.

The chain recombines TRBV3-1 (or the pseudogene TRBV3-2) with TRBJ1-5, with a weak D call TRBD1 (5 bases). CDR1 and CDR2 (germline): LGHDT, YNNKEL (reference sequence). The CDR3 loop spans 14 amino acids. V lost 4 bases and J lost 7, with 14 bases in between. CDR3: CASSLRGAGQPQHF. For the CDR3, the DNA is TGTGCCAGCAGCCTTCGTGGGGCCGGGCAGCCCCAGCATTTT.

The V call is TRBV14, the J call TRBJ2-5, with 8 positions matching TRBD2. This CDR3 spans 15 amino acids. From germline, CDR1 is SGHDN and CDR2 FVKESK. V lost 4 bases and J lost 5; bases outside the gene matches: 9. CDR3 sequence (DNA): TGTGCCAGCAGCCCGGGCCAGCGGGGGAGGGAGACCCAGTACTTC. Its protein is CASSPGQRGRETQYF.

The chain has TRBV7-2 and TRBJ2-5, with a tentative D call TRBD2 (7 bases). Germline V CDR1 and CDR2: SGHTA, FQGNSA. This CDR3 has 15 amino acids. The V gene lost 3 bases and the J gene lost 2 bases, with 13 bases spanning the gap. The chain's CDR3 is CASSFLGGPQETQYF. The CDR3 DNA follows: TGTGCCAGCAGCTTTCTCGGGGGGCCGCAAGAGACCCAGTACTTC. The whole variable domain, filled in from reference TRBV7-2 and TRBJ2-5, reads GAGVSQSPSNKVTEKGKDVELRCDPISGHTALYWYRQSLGQGLEFLIYFQGNSAPDKSGLPSDRFSAERTGGSVSTLTIQRTQQEDSAVYLCASSFLGGPQETQYFGPGTRLLVL.